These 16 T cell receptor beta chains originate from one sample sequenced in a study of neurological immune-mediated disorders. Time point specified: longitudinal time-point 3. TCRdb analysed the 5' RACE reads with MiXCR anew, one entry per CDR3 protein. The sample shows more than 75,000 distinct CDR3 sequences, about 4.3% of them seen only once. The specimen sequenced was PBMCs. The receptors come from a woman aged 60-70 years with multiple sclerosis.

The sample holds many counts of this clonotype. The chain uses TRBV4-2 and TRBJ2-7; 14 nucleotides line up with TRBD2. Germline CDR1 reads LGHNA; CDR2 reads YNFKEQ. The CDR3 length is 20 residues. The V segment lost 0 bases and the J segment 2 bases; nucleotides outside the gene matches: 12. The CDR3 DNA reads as TGTGCCAGCAGCCAAGATGAGCTAGGGACTAGCGGGGGCGGCACCTACGAGCAGTACTTC. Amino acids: CASSQDELGTSGGGTYEQYF.

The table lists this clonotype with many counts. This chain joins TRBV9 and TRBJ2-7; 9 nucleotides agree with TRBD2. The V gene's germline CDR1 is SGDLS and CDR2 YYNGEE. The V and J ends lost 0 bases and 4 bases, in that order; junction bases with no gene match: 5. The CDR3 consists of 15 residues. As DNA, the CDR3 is TGTGCCAGCAGCGTAGGGGCGGGGGGGATTTACGAGCAGTACTTC. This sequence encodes CASSVGAGGIYEQYF.

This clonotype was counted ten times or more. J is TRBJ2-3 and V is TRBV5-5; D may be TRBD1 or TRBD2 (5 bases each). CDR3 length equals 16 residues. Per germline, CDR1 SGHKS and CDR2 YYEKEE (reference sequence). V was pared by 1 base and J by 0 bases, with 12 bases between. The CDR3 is CASSLIPGLSTDTQYF. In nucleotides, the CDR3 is TGTGCCAGCAGCTTGATTCCGGGGCTCAGCACAGATACGCAGTATTTT. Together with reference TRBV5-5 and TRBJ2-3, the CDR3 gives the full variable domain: DAGVTQSPTHLIKTRGQQVTLRCSPISGHKSVSWYQQVLGQGPQFIFQYYEKEERGRGNFPDRFSARQFPNYSSELNVNALLLGDSALYLCASSLIPGLSTDTQYFGPGTRLTVL.

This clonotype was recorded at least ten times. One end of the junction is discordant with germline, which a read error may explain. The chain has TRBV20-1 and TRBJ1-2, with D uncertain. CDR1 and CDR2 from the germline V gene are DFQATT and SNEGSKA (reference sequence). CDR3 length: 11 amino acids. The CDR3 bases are TGCAGTGCTAGAGATGTCAGGACTGGCACTTTC. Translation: CSARDVRTGTF.

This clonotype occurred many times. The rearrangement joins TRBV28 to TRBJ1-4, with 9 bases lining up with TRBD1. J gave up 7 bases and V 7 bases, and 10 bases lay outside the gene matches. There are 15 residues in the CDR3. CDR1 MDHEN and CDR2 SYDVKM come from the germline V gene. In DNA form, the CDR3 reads TGTGCCAGCACCACACCGGGACAGGGTAGTGAAAAACTGTTTTTT. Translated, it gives CASTTPGQGSEKLFF.

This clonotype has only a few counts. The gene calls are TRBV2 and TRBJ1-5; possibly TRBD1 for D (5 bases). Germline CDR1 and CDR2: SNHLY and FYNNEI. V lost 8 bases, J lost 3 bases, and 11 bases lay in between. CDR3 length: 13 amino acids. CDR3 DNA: TGTGCCAGCGGGACCGGTATCAATCAGCCCCAGCATTTT. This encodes CASGTGINQPQHF.

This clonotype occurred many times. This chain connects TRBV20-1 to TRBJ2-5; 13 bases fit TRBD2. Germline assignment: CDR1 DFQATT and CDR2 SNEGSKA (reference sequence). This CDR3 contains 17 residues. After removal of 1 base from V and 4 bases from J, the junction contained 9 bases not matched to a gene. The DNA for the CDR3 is TGCAGTGCTAGAGCACTAGCGGGGGGGCCTGATGGAGAGACCCAGTACTTC. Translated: CSARALAGGPDGETQYF.

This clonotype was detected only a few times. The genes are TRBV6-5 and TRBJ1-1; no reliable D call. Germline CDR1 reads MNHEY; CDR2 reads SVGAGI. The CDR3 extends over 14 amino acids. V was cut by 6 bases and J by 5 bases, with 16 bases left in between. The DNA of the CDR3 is TGTGCCAGCAGGACCGGGCCCCTGAGAACTGAAGCTTTCTTT. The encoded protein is CASRTGPLRTEAFF.

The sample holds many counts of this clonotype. Here the CDR3 DNA reads TGTGCCATCAGTAAAGACAATGAGCAGTTCTTC. Its protein product is CAISKDNEQFF. The chain uses TRBV10-3 and TRBJ2-1; no reliable D call. Trimming cost V 5 bases and J 5 bases, with 4 bases left between them. There are 11 residues in the CDR3. Looked up from germline, CDR1 is ENHRY and CDR2 is SYGVKD.

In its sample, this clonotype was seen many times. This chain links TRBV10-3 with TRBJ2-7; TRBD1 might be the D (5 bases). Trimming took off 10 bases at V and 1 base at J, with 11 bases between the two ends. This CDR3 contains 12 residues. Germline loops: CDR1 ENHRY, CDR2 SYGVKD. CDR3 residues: CATQGSSYEQYF. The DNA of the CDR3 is TGTGCCACCCAGGGTTCTTCCTACGAGCAGTACTTC.

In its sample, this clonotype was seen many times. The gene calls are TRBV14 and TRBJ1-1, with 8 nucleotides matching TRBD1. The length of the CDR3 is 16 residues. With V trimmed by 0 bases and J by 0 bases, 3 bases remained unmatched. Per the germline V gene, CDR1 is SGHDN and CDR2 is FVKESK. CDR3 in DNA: TGTGCCAGCAGCCAAGACCAGGGACAGGTGAACACTGAAGCTTTCTTT. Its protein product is CASSQDQGQVNTEAFF.

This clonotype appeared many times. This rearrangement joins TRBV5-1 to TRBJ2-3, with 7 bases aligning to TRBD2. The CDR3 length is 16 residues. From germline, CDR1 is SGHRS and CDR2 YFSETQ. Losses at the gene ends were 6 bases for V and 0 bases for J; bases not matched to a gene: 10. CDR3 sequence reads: CASKLTSRISTDTQYF. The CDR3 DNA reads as TGCGCCAGCAAGTTGACTAGCAGGATCAGCACAGATACGCAGTATTTT.

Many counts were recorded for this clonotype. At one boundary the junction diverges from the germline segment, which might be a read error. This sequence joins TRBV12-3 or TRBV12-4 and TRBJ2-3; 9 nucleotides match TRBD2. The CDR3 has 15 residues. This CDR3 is CASSLAGVLTDTQYF. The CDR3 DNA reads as TGTGCCAGCAGCTTAGCGGGGGTCCTCACAGATACGCAGTATTTT.

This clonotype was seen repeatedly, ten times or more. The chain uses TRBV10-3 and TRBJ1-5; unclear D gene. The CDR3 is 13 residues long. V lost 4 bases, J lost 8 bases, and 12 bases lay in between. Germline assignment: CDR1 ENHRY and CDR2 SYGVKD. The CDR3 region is CAISVQSGEPQHF. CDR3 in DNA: TGTGCCATCAGTGTTCAGAGCGGGGAGCCCCAGCATTTT.

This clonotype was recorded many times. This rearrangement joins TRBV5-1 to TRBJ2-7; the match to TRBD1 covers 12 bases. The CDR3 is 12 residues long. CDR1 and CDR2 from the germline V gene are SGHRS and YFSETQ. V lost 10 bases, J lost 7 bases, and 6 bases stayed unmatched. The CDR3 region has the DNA TGCGCCTTCCGGGACAGGGGGCTTGAGCAGTACTTC. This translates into CAFRDRGLEQYF.

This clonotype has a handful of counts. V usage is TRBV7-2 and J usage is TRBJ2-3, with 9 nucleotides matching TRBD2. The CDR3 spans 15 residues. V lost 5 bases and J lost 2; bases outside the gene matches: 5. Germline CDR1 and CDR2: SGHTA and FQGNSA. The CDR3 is CASSRAGGLTDTQYF. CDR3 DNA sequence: TGTGCCAGCAGCCGTGCGGGGGGGCTCACAGATACGCAGTATTTT.